These 29 T cell receptor beta chains were sequenced from one sample in a study of Graves' ophthalmopathy and Graves' hyperthyroidism (dated by TCRdb to the late 2010s). The sequencing machine was an Illumina HiSeq 2000. TCR beta CDR3 regions were amplified from RNA transcripts for repertoire sequencing. HTBI primers and the Qiagen OneStep RT-PCR kit were used in a first-round RT-PCR, which was followed by a second-round multiplex PCR, size selection and purification. TCRdb ran its own pipeline on the public reads, namely fastp trimming at Q25 and MiXCR clone calling, and kept in-frame beta chains. Merged by CDR3 protein, the rows form single entries marked with the most common genes and DNA. The sample has about 400,000 distinct CDR3 sequences on record, 15% to 20% of them singletons. The ten largest clonotypes hold 1.6% of the sample. Sample: peripheral blood. The receptors here all came from a woman younger than 35 with Graves' ophthalmopathy. Donor details come from another sample of the same person, matched by shared clones.

Many counts were recorded for this clonotype. The rearrangement joins TRBV5-1 to TRBJ1-1; weak D call: TRBD1 (5 bases). Per the germline V gene, CDR1 is SGHRS and CDR2 is YFSETQ. CDR3 length equals 14 residues. With 4 bases removed from V and 3 bases from J, the gap between germline ends came to 13 bases. CDR3 nucleotide sequence: TGCGCCAGCAGCAGCAGGGCGGGGGACACTGAAGCTTTCTTT. Its protein product is CASSSRAGDTEAFF.

This clonotype was recorded at least ten times. The chain recombines TRBV28 with TRBJ2-2; the D gene is possibly TRBD2 (7 bases). Germline assignment: CDR1 MDHEN and CDR2 SYDVKM. This CDR3 region has 18 residues. The ends were cut back, 4 bases at V and 0 bases at J, with 18 bases in the middle. The CDR3 region is CASSSPLGGGTNTGELFF. The DNA for the CDR3 is TGTGCCAGCAGTTCGCCCCTCGGCGGGGGCACGAACACCGGGGAGCTGTTTTTT.

V and J are TRBV11-2 and TRBJ1-3; D remains ambiguous. Germline V gene lookup returns CDR1 SGHAT and CDR2 FQNNGV. With 1 base removed from V and 0 bases from J, the gap between germline ends came to 13 bases. The CDR3 totals 17 residues. The CDR3 spells CASSLVVTTYSGNTIYF. The CDR3, as DNA: TGTGCCAGCAGCTTAGTAGTGACAACATACTCTGGAAACACCATATATTTT.

This clonotype appeared many times. The chain is built from TRBV11-2 and TRBJ2-7, with TRBD2 matching 7 bases. V shed 1 base, J shed 3 bases, and the junction held 3 bases outside the gene matches. Germline CDR1 SGHAT, CDR2 FQNNGV. The CDR3 extends over 14 amino acids. The CDR3 reads CASSLGVAGYEQYF. For the CDR3, the DNA is TGTGCCAGCAGCTTAGGGGTAGCGGGCTACGAGCAGTACTTC.

In its sample, this clonotype was seen many times. The V call is TRBV2, the J call TRBJ2-5; D is possibly TRBD2 (5 bases). Trimming removed 0 bases at V and 1 base at J, with 15 bases between. The CDR3 has 17 residues. CDR1 SNHLY and CDR2 FYNNEI come from the germline V gene. In DNA, the CDR3 is TGTGCCAGCAGTGAAGCGCTAGGGAGCACCACCCAAGAGACCCAGTACTTC. Translated, it gives CASSEALGSTTQETQYF.

This clonotype was found many times. Being one base from a much bigger clone, this may be a read error. The chain couples TRBV10-3 to TRBJ1-1, with D perhaps TRBD1 (6 bases). Germline V gene sequence: CDR1 ENHRY, CDR2 SYGVKD. This CDR3 spans 13 amino acids. This chain's CDR3 is CATQGQLNTEASF. The CDR3 region has the DNA TGTGCCACCCAGGGACAACTGAACACTGAAGCTTCCTTT.

The chain carries TRBV11-2 and TRBJ2-7; no clear D gene. Germline CDR1 reads SGHAT; CDR2 reads FQNNGV. The CDR3 covers 12 residues. V shed 1 base and J shed 6 bases, with 7 bases lying between them. Here the CDR3 DNA reads TGTGCCAGCAGCTTAGGGACCCCCGAGCAGTACTTC. Amino acid sequence: CASSLGTPEQYF.

In its sample, this clonotype was seen many times. The gene calls are TRBV12-3 or TRBV12-4 and TRBJ2-5; 11 nucleotides line up with TRBD2. The CDR3 consists of 18 residues. Trimming cost V 0 bases and J 1 base; bases outside gene matches: 7. DNA of the CDR3: TGTGCCAGCAGTTTAGCGAAACTAGCGGGAGTGTTCCAAGAGACCCAGTACTTC. Translation gives CASSLAKLAGVFQETQYF.

This clonotype was seen at least ten times. The chain couples TRBV7-2 to TRBJ1-2; 8 nucleotides agree with TRBD1. CDR3 length: 15 residues. Germline values: CDR1 SGHTA, CDR2 FQGNSA. The V gene end was trimmed by 5 bases and the J gene end by 5 bases; junction bases not matched to a gene: 10. The CDR3 here is CASSPPGQAGYGYTF. The CDR3 DNA reads TGTGCCAGCAGCCCTCCGGGACAGGCGGGGTATGGCTACACCTTC.

This clonotype showed up many times. The CDR3 DNA follows: TGTGCCAGCAGCCTCTTCCGGGGGGCCGAGCAGTACTTC. Protein product: CASSLFRGAEQYF. This chain joins TRBV6-2 or TRBV6-3 and TRBJ2-7; tentative D call: TRBD2 (7 bases). The V gene's germline CDR1 is MNHEY and CDR2 SVGEGT. The V end lost 6 bases, the J end lost 6 bases, and 15 bases lay between the germline ends. This CDR3 is 13 amino acids long.

This clonotype was counted many times. This chain connects TRBV2 to TRBJ2-7; the match to TRBD2 covers 10 bases. Germline V gene sequence: CDR1 SNHLY, CDR2 FYNNEI. The CDR3 covers 16 residues. The J segment lost 0 bases and the V segment lost 7 bases, leaving 9 bases of the junction unmatched. The CDR3, as DNA: TGTGCCAGCAAATGGACTAGCGGTGGGAGCTCCTACGAGCAGTACTTC. Translated, it gives CASKWTSGGSSYEQYF.

This clonotype was seen ten or more times. CDR3 sequence (DNA): TGTGCCAGCAGTGAAAAAGGTCCTTGGCTAGTCGATCACATTCAGTACTTC. Amino acids: CASSEKGPWLVDHIQYF. The chain carries TRBV2 and TRBJ2-4, with unresolved D. The length of the CDR3 is 17 residues. Germline V gives CDR1 SNHLY, CDR2 FYNNEI. Trimming took 2 bases from V and 8 from J, leaving 22 bases between them. Together with reference TRBV2 and TRBJ2-4, the CDR3 gives the full variable domain: EPEVTQTPSHQVTQMGQEVILRCVPISNHLYFYWYRQILGQKVEFLVSFYNNEISEKSEIFDDQFSVERPDGSNFTLKIRSTKLEDSAMYFCASSEKGPWLVDHIQYFGAGTRLSVL.

There are many counts of this clonotype. CDR3 nucleotide sequence: TGTGCCAGCAGCCGAATCTCTGGAAACACCATATATTTT. As protein: CASSRISGNTIYF. The chain combines TRBV7-9 with TRBJ1-3; D uncertain. The CDR3 is 13 amino acids. The germline CDR1 and CDR2 sequences are SEHNR and FQNEAQ (reference sequence). V lost 5 bases, J lost 0 bases, and 5 bases lay in between.

The chain recombines TRBV7-2 with TRBJ2-2; D is possibly TRBD1 (6 bases). Germline CDR1 and CDR2: SGHTA and FQGNSA. This CDR3 comprises 14 residues. Trimming cost V 4 bases and J 5 bases, with 11 bases left between them. CDR3 sequence (DNA): TGTGCCAGCAGCTACAGGGTCCTAACCGGGGAGCTGTTTTTT. Amino acid sequence: CASSYRVLTGELFF. The entire variable domain, with the rest obtained from reference TRBV7-2 and TRBJ2-2, is as follows: GAGVSQSPSNKVTEKGKDVELRCDPISGHTALYWYRQSLGQGLEFLIYFQGNSAPDKSGLPSDRFSAERTGGSVSTLTIQRTQQEDSAVYLCASSYRVLTGELFFGEGSRLTVL.

This clonotype occurred many times. V is TRBV6-1 and J is TRBJ2-5; D possibly corresponds to TRBD2 (5 bases). The CDR3 is made up of 12 amino acids. The V and J ends lost 6 bases and 9 bases respectively, with 14 bases between them. CDR1 and CDR2 (germline): MNHNS, SASEGT. The CDR3 DNA follows: TGTGCCAGCAGACGATCGGACGGGGCCCAGTACTTC. This codes for CASRRSDGAQYF.

In its sample, this clonotype was seen many times. The gene calls are TRBV3-1 and TRBJ2-4, with D maybe TRBD1 (6 bases). With 0 bases removed from V and 1 base from J, the gap between germline ends came to 10 bases. In germline, CDR1 is LGHDT, CDR2 YNNKEL (reference sequence). This CDR3 spans 16 amino acids. CDR3 region: CASSQEGARAKNIQYF. In DNA form, the CDR3 reads TGTGCCAGCAGCCAAGAGGGGGCGCGGGCCAAAAACATTCAGTACTTC. The whole variable domain, filled in from reference TRBV3-1 and TRBJ2-4, reads DTAVSQTPKYLVTQMGNDKSIKCEQNLGHDTMYWYKQDSKKFLKIMFSYNNKELIINETVPNRFSPKSPDKAHLNLHINSLELGDSAVYFCASSQEGARAKNIQYFGAGTRLSVL.

The table lists this clonotype with many counts. The chain employs TRBV7-8 and TRBJ1-1; weak D call: TRBD1 (5 bases). Trimming removed 1 base at V and 13 bases at J, with 19 bases between. Germline V gene lookup returns CDR1 SGHVS and CDR2 FQNEAQ. This CDR3 region has 14 residues. The CDR3 sequence: CASSLVELQVKLFF. CDR3 coding DNA: TGTGCCAGCAGCTTAGTCGAATTACAGGTGAAGCTTTTCTTT. The full variable domain, completed using reference TRBV7-8 and TRBJ1-1, is GAGVSQSPRYKVAKRGQDVALRCDPISGHVSLFWYQQALGQGPEFLTYFQNEAQLDKSGLPSDRFFAERPEGSVSTLKIQRTQQEDSAVYLCASSLVELQVKLFFGQGTRLTVV.

Ten or more counts support this clonotype. The rearrangement joins TRBV10-1 to TRBJ2-6; no reliable D call. The V and J ends lost 0 bases and 4 bases respectively, with 4 bases between them. The CDR3 sequence is 14 residues long. Germline V CDR1 and CDR2: WNHNN, SYGVQD (reference sequence). Written as DNA, the CDR3 is TGCGCCAGCAGTGAGTCGAGAGGGGCCAACGTCCTGACTTTC. Protein sequence: CASSESRGANVLTF.

This clonotype was found many times. CDR3 sequence: CAILLSGTYYEQYF. CDR3 DNA: TGTGCCATCCTCCTTAGCGGGACCTACTACGAGCAGTACTTC. This sequence joins TRBV6-2 or TRBV6-3 and TRBJ2-7; TRBD2 matches at 8 bases. Germline V CDR1 and CDR2: MNHEY, SVGEGT. CDR3 length equals 14 residues. Trimming cost V 10 bases and J 3 bases; bases outside gene matches: 11.

The genes are TRBV6-1 and TRBJ2-2, with D perhaps matching TRBD1 (7 bases). The CDR3 extends over 17 amino acids. Germline V gene data show CDR1 as MNHNS and CDR2 as SASEGT. V shed 5 bases and J shed 7 bases, with 23 bases lying between them. CDR3 protein: CASSPRDSTQGDGELFF. The CDR3 DNA reads as TGTGCCAGCAGTCCAAGGGACTCGACGCAGGGGGACGGGGAGCTGTTTTTT.

This clonotype was recorded at least ten times. The gene calls are TRBV12-3 or TRBV12-4 and TRBJ2-7, with 7 bases identical to TRBD2. The CDR3 is 14 amino acids. The V and J ends lost 2 bases and 2 bases, in that order; junction bases with no gene match: 3. CDR3 bases: TGTGCCAGCAGTTTACCAGGGACTACCTACGAGCAGTACTTC. Translation: CASSLPGTTYEQYF.

This clonotype was recorded many times. CDR3 bases: TGTGCCAGCAGCTACCGGGACAGGGAGAGGGAAGAGACCCAGTACTTC. This sequence encodes CASSYRDREREETQYF. The chain is built from TRBV7-3 and TRBJ2-5; 9 bases fit TRBD1. This CDR3 region has 16 residues. Germline CDR1 SGHTA, CDR2 FQGTGA. Trimming cost V 4 bases and J 3 bases; bases outside gene matches: 9.

The CDR3, as DNA: TGTGCCAGCAGAGAGCAGGGAACCTACGAGCAGTACTTC. Its protein is CASREQGTYEQYF. The chain combines TRBV2 with TRBJ2-7; TRBD1 is a possible D gene (5 bases). Germline-derived CDR1 and CDR2 are SNHLY and FYNNEI. The V end lost 6 bases, the J end lost 2 bases, and 11 bases lay between the germline ends. This CDR3 spans 13 amino acids. The full variable domain, with the rest looked up from reference TRBV2 and TRBJ2-7, is EPEVTQTPSHQVTQMGQEVILRCVPISNHLYFYWYRQILGQKVEFLVSFYNNEISEKSEIFDDQFSVERPDGSNFTLKIRSTKLEDSAMYFCASREQGTYEQYFGPGTRLTVT.

This clonotype was seen at least ten times. The chain has TRBV11-1 and TRBJ1-1; no reliable D call. Germline V gene lookup returns CDR1 SGHAT and CDR2 FQDESV (reference sequence). Between the trimmed V and J ends, which lost 5 bases and 1 base, there was a span of 17 bases. The length of the CDR3 is 16 residues. CDR3 residues: CASSPPTGSPNTEAFF. The CDR3 DNA reads TGTGCCAGCAGCCCCCCAACGGGGTCCCCGAACACTGAAGCTTTCTTT.

This clonotype was seen ten or more times. The gene calls are TRBV2 and TRBJ1-6, with D hard to call. There are 12 residues in the CDR3. Looked up from germline, CDR1 is SNHLY and CDR2 is FYNNEI. Between the trimmed V and J ends, which lost 4 bases and 7 bases, there was a span of 5 bases. In nucleotides, the CDR3 is TGTGCCAGCAGTGCTCGAAATTCACCCCTCCACTTT. It encodes CASSARNSPLHF.

This clonotype was detected ten times or more. The chain combines TRBV10-3 with TRBJ2-7; D not certain. The CDR3 runs to 16 residues. Per germline, CDR1 ENHRY and CDR2 SYGVKD. The V and J ends lost 6 bases and 2 bases respectively, with 20 bases between them. The CDR3 coding sequence is TGTGCCATCAGCGTAACAGCCGAAGGCTCACCCTACGAGCAGTACTTC. Translation gives CAISVTAEGSPYEQYF.

The chain carries TRBV28 and TRBJ2-7; TRBD2 agrees at 7 bases. The germline CDR1 and CDR2 sequences are MDHEN and SYDVKM. The V and J ends lost 7 bases and 1 base, in that order; junction bases with no gene match: 10. This CDR3 is built from 15 residues. CDR3 loop: CASKKRGSGSYEQYF. The CDR3 DNA is TGTGCCAGCAAGAAGCGCGGGAGTGGGTCCTACGAGCAGTACTTC.

The sample holds many counts of this clonotype. The rearrangement links TRBV28 to TRBJ2-5; D unresolved. Trimming cost V 5 bases and J 2 bases, with 12 bases left between them. This CDR3 has 14 residues. Germline V lookup: CDR1 MDHEN, CDR2 SYDVKM. The CDR3 loop reads CASSLLRAQETQYF. As DNA, the CDR3 is TGTGCCAGCAGTCTCCTAAGAGCACAAGAGACCCAGTACTTC.

The sample holds many counts of this clonotype. This sequence joins TRBV20-1 and TRBJ2-6, with D possibly TRBD2 on 5 matching bases. Germline loops: CDR1 DFQATT, CDR2 SNEGSKA (reference sequence). Between the trimmed V and J ends, which lost 2 bases and 4 bases, there was a span of 18 bases. CDR3 length: 17 residues. CDR3 in DNA: TGCAGTGCTAGATGGGCCGGGGTGAAATCCGGGGCCAACGTCCTGACTTTC. Translated: CSARWAGVKSGANVLTF.